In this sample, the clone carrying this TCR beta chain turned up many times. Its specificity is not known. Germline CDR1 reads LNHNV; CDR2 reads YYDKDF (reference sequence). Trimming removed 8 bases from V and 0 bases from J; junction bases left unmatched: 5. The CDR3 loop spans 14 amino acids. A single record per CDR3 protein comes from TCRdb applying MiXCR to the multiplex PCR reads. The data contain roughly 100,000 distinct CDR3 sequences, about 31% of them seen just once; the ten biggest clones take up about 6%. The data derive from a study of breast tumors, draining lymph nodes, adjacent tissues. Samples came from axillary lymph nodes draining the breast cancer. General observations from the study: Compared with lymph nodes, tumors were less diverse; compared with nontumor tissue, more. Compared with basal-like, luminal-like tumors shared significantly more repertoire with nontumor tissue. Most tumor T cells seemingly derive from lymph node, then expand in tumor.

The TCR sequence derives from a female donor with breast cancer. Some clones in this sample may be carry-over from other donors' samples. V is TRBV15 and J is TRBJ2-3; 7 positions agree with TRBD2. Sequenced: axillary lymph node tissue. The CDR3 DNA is TGTGCCACCGTAAGCGGGGTGAGCACAGATACGCAGTATTTT. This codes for CATVSGVSTDTQYF.